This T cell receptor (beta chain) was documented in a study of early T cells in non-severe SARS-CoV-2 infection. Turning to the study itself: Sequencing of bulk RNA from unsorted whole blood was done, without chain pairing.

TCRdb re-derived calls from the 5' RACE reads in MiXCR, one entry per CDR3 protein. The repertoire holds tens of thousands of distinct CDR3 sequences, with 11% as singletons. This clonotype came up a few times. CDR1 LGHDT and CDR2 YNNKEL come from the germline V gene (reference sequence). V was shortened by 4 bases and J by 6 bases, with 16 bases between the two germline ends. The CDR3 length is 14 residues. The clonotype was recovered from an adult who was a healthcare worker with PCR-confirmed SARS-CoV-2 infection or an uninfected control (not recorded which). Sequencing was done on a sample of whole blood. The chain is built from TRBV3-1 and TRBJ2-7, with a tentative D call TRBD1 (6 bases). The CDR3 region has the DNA TGTGCCAGCAGCCGCCGGGACACGGTGGGCGAGCAGTACTTC. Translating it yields CASSRRDTVGEQYF.